Shown below are 26 T cell receptor beta chains from a single sample sequenced in a study of neurological immune-mediated disorders. Each CDR3 protein gets one entry after TCRdb re-called the 5' RACE reads with MiXCR. This sample has fewer than 35,000 distinct CDR3 sequences; about 13% occur once, and the top ten carry about 2.3%. Indicated time point: longitudinal time-point 2. Material for sequencing was PBMCs. These receptors were obtained from a woman aged 40 to 50 in good health.

This clonotype has a count of ten or more. The chain links TRBV24-1 to TRBJ1-5; TRBD1 matches at 8 bases. The germline gives CDR1 KGHDR, CDR2 SFDVKD. This CDR3 contains 17 residues. J gave up 1 base and V 4 bases, and 8 bases lay outside the gene matches. CDR3 coding DNA: TGTGCCACCAGTGACACATCTCGGACAGGGAGCAATCAGCCCCAGCATTTT. Translated, it gives CATSDTSRTGSNQPQHF.

This clonotype was observed many times. The genes are TRBV20-1 and TRBJ2-1, with 7 positions matching TRBD2. This CDR3 spans 12 amino acids. Germline values: CDR1 DFQATT, CDR2 SNEGSKA (reference sequence). J was trimmed by 9 bases and V by 3 bases; bases with no gene match: 5. CDR3 nucleotide sequence: TGCAGTGCTAGTCGCGGGAGAGGTGAGCAGTTCTTC. Protein: CSASRGRGEQFF.

This clonotype came up many times. This rearrangement joins TRBV7-2 to TRBJ1-1; weak D call: TRBD1 (5 bases). Looked up from germline, CDR1 is SGHTA and CDR2 is FQGNSA. With 1 base removed from V and 0 bases from J, the gap between germline ends came to 12 bases. The CDR3 consists of 16 residues. The CDR3 loop reads CASSLDFGAMNTEAFF. The CDR3 region has the DNA TGTGCCAGCAGCTTAGACTTCGGGGCCATGAACACTGAAGCTTTCTTT.

At least ten counts were recorded for this clonotype. This chain joins TRBV5-1 and TRBJ2-5; D might be TRBD1 (5 bases). The V gene's germline CDR1 is SGHRS and CDR2 YFSETQ. The V end was cut by 3 bases, the J end by 5 bases, with 17 bases between. The CDR3 runs to 15 residues. The CDR3 DNA reads TGCGCCAGCAGCTCCGGTTCCTCACCAGGGGAGACCCAGTACTTC. Translating gives CASSSGSSPGETQYF.

This clonotype was observed a handful of times. V is TRBV19 and J is TRBJ2-6, with D possibly TRBD1 on 5 matching bases. The CDR3 is made up of 15 amino acids. Germline CDR1 LNHDA, CDR2 SQIVND (reference sequence). The V gene lost 6 bases and the J gene lost 0 bases, with 9 bases spanning the gap. The CDR3 coding sequence is TGTGCCAGTAGGGAGACAGCCTCTGGGGCCAACGTCCTGACTTTC. Translating it yields CASRETASGANVLTF. Complete variable domain (other parts from reference TRBV19 and TRBJ2-6): DGGITQSPKYLFRKEGQNVTLSCEQNLNHDAMYWYRQDPGQGLRLIYYSQIVNDFQKGDIAEGYSVSREKKESFPLTVTSAQKNPTAFYLCASRETASGANVLTFGAGSRLTVL.

This clonotype has at least ten counts. The rearrangement links TRBV10-3 to TRBJ1-1; D gene ambiguous. Deletions cut 3 bases from V and 6 bases from J, with 11 bases between. This CDR3 comprises 13 residues. Per the germline V gene, CDR1 is ENHRY and CDR2 is SYGVKD. CDR3: CAISDPGPAEAFF. The CDR3 region has the DNA TGTGCCATCAGTGACCCGGGTCCGGCTGAAGCTTTCTTT.

There are many counts of this clonotype. The chain recombines TRBV7-9 with TRBJ2-5; 9 bases fit TRBD2. The V gene end was trimmed by 11 bases and the J gene end by 2 bases; junction bases not matched to a gene: 3. The CDR3 is 12 residues long. CDR1 and CDR2 (germline): SEHNR, FQNEAQ (reference sequence). The CDR3 region is CAGGGVQETQYF. CDR3 coding DNA: TGTGCCGGCGGGGGGGTTCAAGAGACCCAGTACTTC. The whole variable domain, filled in from reference TRBV7-9 and TRBJ2-5, reads DTGVSQNPRHKITKRGQNVTFRCDPISEHNRLYWYRQTLGQGPEFLTYFQNEAQLEKSRLLSDRFSAERPKGSFSTLEIQRTEQGDSAMYLCAGGGVQETQYFGPGTRLLVL.

This clonotype was counted many times. A read error may produce the germline difference seen at one junction end. The chain carries TRBV5-1 and TRBJ2-5; D tentatively reads TRBD1 or TRBD2 (5 bases each). This CDR3 comprises 12 residues. The germline V gene encodes CDR1 SGHRS and CDR2 YFSETQ. The CDR3 here is CVSGDSPETQYF. CDR3 in DNA: TGCGTCAGCGGAGACAGCCCAGAGACCCAGTACTTC.

This clonotype was seen many times. This chain joins TRBV3-1 and TRBJ1-1; the D gene is possibly TRBD1 (5 bases). V dropped 1 base and J dropped 3 bases, with 9 bases sitting between them. Germline-derived CDR1 and CDR2 are LGHDT and YNNKEL (reference sequence). This CDR3 has 14 amino acids. As DNA, the CDR3 is TGTGCCAGCAGCCAAGTTGGGGGGGACACTGAAGCTTTCTTT. It encodes CASSQVGGDTEAFF.

The rearrangement links TRBV18 to TRBJ2-5, with no clear D. V lost 3 bases to trimming and J lost 3 bases, with 8 bases between them. CDR1 KGHSH and CDR2 LQKENI come from the germline V gene. There are 13 residues in the CDR3. Here the CDR3 DNA reads TGTGCCAGCTCACCTATCAGGAAAGAGACCCAGTACTTC. The encoded protein is CASSPIRKETQYF.

By frequency in the sample, this clonotype is medium-sized. The V gene is TRBV15, the J gene TRBJ2-6; weak D call: TRBD1 (5 bases). The CDR3 covers 17 residues. Trimming took 2 bases from V and 0 from J, leaving 11 bases between them. The V gene's germline CDR1 is LNHNV and CDR2 YYDKDF (reference sequence). CDR3 sequence: CATSRQGPGSGANVLTF. The CDR3 nucleotides are TGTGCCACCAGCAGACAGGGTCCCGGCTCTGGGGCCAACGTCCTGACTTTC.

Ten or more counts support this clonotype. The J gene is TRBJ1-4, the V gene TRBV7-8; D gene unclear. There are 11 residues in the CDR3. Germline V gene sequence: CDR1 SGHVS, CDR2 FQNEAQ. Deletions cut 5 bases from V and 7 bases from J, with 5 bases between. CDR3: CASSLLEKLFF. The CDR3 bases are TGTGCCAGCAGCCTCCTTGAAAAACTGTTTTTT. Supplemented by reference TRBV7-8 and TRBJ1-4, the full variable domain reads GAGVSQSPRYKVAKRGQDVALRCDPISGHVSLFWYQQALGQGPEFLTYFQNEAQLDKSGLPSDRFFAERPEGSVSTLKIQRTQQEDSAVYLCASSLLEKLFFGSGTQLSVL.

This clonotype was seen ten or more times. The chain combines TRBV3-1 with TRBJ1-2; 9 nucleotides align to TRBD1. Germline V gives CDR1 LGHDT, CDR2 YNNKEL (reference sequence). This CDR3 has 14 amino acids. J lost 6 bases, V lost 1 base, and 3 bases had no gene match. CDR3 sequence: CASSQVTGGHGYTF. The CDR3 nucleotides read TGTGCCAGCAGCCAAGTCACAGGGGGCCATGGCTACACCTTC.

This clonotype was seen ten or more times. The chain is built from TRBV20-1 and TRBJ2-3; D gene unclear. Germline V CDR1 and CDR2: DFQATT, SNEGSKA (reference sequence). Trimming removed 6 bases at V and 1 base at J, with 17 bases between. The CDR3 is 15 amino acids. The CDR3 spells CSAPRVVSGTDTQYF. The CDR3 coding sequence is TGCAGTGCCCCCCGGGTAGTGAGTGGCACAGATACGCAGTATTTT.

This clonotype was detected many times. The chain employs TRBV7-2 and TRBJ2-5; D is unresolved. Germline CDR1 reads SGHTA; CDR2 reads FQGNSA. The length of the CDR3 is 12 residues. V lost 5 bases and J 5 bases, leaving 9 bases between the germline ends. In nucleotides, the CDR3 is TGTGCCAGCAGCCCATCTAGGGAGACCCAGTACTTC. It translates to CASSPSRETQYF.

The chain employs TRBV5-5 and TRBJ2-4; D call uncertain. In germline, CDR1 is SGHKS, CDR2 YYEKEE (reference sequence). V was clipped by 2 bases and J by 0 bases, with 6 bases between them. This CDR3 contains 14 residues. The CDR3 coding sequence is TGTGCCAGCAGCTTTCCTCTAGCCAAAAACATTCAGTACTTC. Its protein product is CASSFPLAKNIQYF.

This clonotype was detected ten times or more. The chain has TRBV10-3 and TRBJ2-7; possibly TRBD1 or TRBD2 for D (7 bases each). The germline V and J ends were trimmed by 2 bases and 5 bases, with 10 bases remaining between them. There are 13 residues in the CDR3. CDR1 is ENHRY, CDR2 SYGVKD, per germline. Here the CDR3 DNA reads TGTGCCATCAGTGAGCAGGGGGGGCACGAGCAGTACTTC. It yields the protein CAISEQGGHEQYF.

In this sample, this clonotype turned up many times. The chain is built from TRBV6-5 and TRBJ2-3; tentative D call: TRBD1 (5 bases). Germline CDR1 MNHEY, CDR2 SVGAGI. The CDR3 is made up of 13 amino acids. V was shortened by 4 bases and J by 3 bases, with 8 bases between the two germline ends. CDR3 coding DNA: TGTGCCAGCAGTTTCTCAGGGACAGATACGCAGTATTTT. The encoded protein is CASSFSGTDTQYF.

CDR3 sequence reads: CASGRDFTDTQYF. In nucleotides, the CDR3 is TGTGCCAGCGGAAGGGACTTCACAGATACGCAGTATTTT. V usage is TRBV6-5 and J usage is TRBJ2-3; a weak D match, TRBD2 (6 bases). The V and J ends lost 8 bases and 2 bases respectively, with 11 bases between them. Germline CDR1 MNHEY, CDR2 SVGAGI. The CDR3 totals 13 residues.

This clonotype was counted many times. The chain has TRBV7-2 and TRBJ2-4, with 8 bases identical to TRBD2. Germline V gives CDR1 SGHTA, CDR2 FQGNSA. The V and J ends lost 4 bases and 6 bases, in that order; junction bases with no gene match: 8. This CDR3 comprises 15 residues. For the CDR3, the DNA is TGTGCCAGCAGCTCCGGGGGGGGGGCAGGAAACATTCAGTACTTC. It is translated as CASSSGGGAGNIQYF. Looking up the rest from reference TRBV7-2 and TRBJ2-4 gives the full variable domain: GAGVSQSPSNKVTEKGKDVELRCDPISGHTALYWYRQSLGQGLEFLIYFQGNSAPDKSGLPSDRFSAERTGGSVSTLTIQRTQQEDSAVYLCASSSGGGAGNIQYFGAGTRLSVL.

This clonotype was detected ten times or more. For the CDR3, the DNA is TGCAGTGCTGGACCCAGATGGGTAGATGTCACTGAAGCTTTCTTT. This codes for CSAGPRWVDVTEAFF. V usage is TRBV20-1 and J usage is TRBJ1-1; no definite D call. V lost 5 bases and J lost 4, with 20 bases in between. The CDR3 is made up of 15 amino acids. Per germline, CDR1 DFQATT and CDR2 SNEGSKA (reference sequence).

The V and J genes are TRBV10-1 and TRBJ2-1, with TRBD2 matching over 8 bases. V dropped 4 bases and J dropped 6; count of bases not matched to a gene: 11. Germline values: CDR1 WNHNN, CDR2 SYGVQD (reference sequence). CDR3 length equals 16 residues. DNA of the CDR3: TGCGCCAGCAGTGGGAATAGCGGGACTCAAATCAATGAGCAGTTCTTC. This encodes CASSGNSGTQINEQFF.

This clonotype was detected many times. This chain connects TRBV10-3 to TRBJ2-3; 11 bases align to TRBD2. The germline gives CDR1 ENHRY, CDR2 SYGVKD. V shed 7 bases, J shed 1 base, and the junction held 10 bases outside the gene matches. The CDR3 is 17 amino acids. CDR3 protein: CAIKGHLAGGGTDTQYF. CDR3 DNA sequence: TGTGCCATCAAGGGGCATCTAGCGGGGGGCGGCACAGATACGCAGTATTTT.

In this sample, this clonotype turned up once. In nucleotides, the CDR3 is TGTGCCAGCAGCTCGGGCCCCGTGAACACTGAAGCTTTCTTT. Residues: CASSSGPVNTEAFF. The chain has TRBV5-5 and TRBJ1-1; the D is unclear. Trimming removed 3 bases from V and 0 bases from J, with 9 bases in between. The CDR3 is 14 residues long. Germline V CDR1 and CDR2: SGHKS, YYEKEE (reference sequence).

This clonotype was counted at least ten times. The V and J genes are TRBV20-1 and TRBJ2-7; tentatively, D is TRBD2 (6 bases). With 5 bases removed from V and 2 bases from J, the gap between germline ends came to 13 bases. The CDR3 consists of 13 residues. The germline V gene has CDR1 DFQATT and CDR2 SNEGSKA (reference sequence). The CDR3 loop reads CSAGERAAYEQYF. The CDR3 DNA sequence: TGCAGTGCTGGGGAGCGGGCCGCCTACGAGCAGTACTTC.

J is TRBJ2-7 and V is TRBV20-1; D unresolved. CDR3 length: 11 amino acids. Germline CDR1 reads DFQATT; CDR2 reads SNEGSKA (reference sequence). Trimming cost V 7 bases and J 5 bases, with 12 bases left between them. CDR3 coding DNA: TGCAGTGTAGGGAATAGGCACGAGCAGTACTTC. It codes for CSVGNRHEQYF.